This is a list of T cell receptor beta chains from one sample in a study of T cell repertoires in cytomegalovirus infection. TCRdb used MiXCR to reprocess the reads, holding one entry per CDR3 protein. The sample has under 200,000 distinct CDR3 sequences; 9.5% are singletons. The specimen was PBMCs. Every receptor here comes from a human donor in good health (CMV status not recorded). Some clones in this sample may be carry-over from other donors' samples. The CDR3 runs from the conserved cysteine through the conserved F or W.

v_gene: TRBV11-2
j_gene: TRBJ2-1
CDR3aa: CASSLRVEQGGRDNEQFF

v_gene: TRBV11-2
j_gene: TRBJ1-2
CDR3aa: CASSTRTEAAYGYTF

v_gene: TRBV9
j_gene: TRBJ2-2
CDR3aa: CASSVRGAPDTGELFF

v_gene: TRBV7-8
j_gene: TRBJ1-2
CDR3aa: CASSLTRVPANYGYTF

v_gene: TRBV7-2
j_gene: TRBJ2-5
CDR3aa: CASRGGRNRETQYF

v_gene: TRBV6-2/TRBV6-3
j_gene: TRBJ2-7
CDR3aa: CASSYMPGGPYEQYF

v_gene: TRBV28
j_gene: TRBJ2-7
CDR3aa: CASSTPGSLAGGYYEQYF

v_gene: TRBV7-2
j_gene: TRBJ2-7
CDR3aa: CASGRRDRAYEQYF

v_gene: TRBV4-3
j_gene: TRBJ1-6
CDR3aa: CASSQEHYNSPLHF

v_gene: TRBV28
j_gene: TRBJ1-1
CDR3aa: CASNPDRARAFF

v_gene: TRBV7-6
j_gene: TRBJ1-1
CDR3aa: CASMDSTEAFF

v_gene: TRBV15
j_gene: TRBJ1-1
CDR3aa: CATSREDGEAFF

v_gene: TRBV6-2/TRBV6-3
j_gene: TRBJ2-1
CDR3aa: CASRRPVGSGSAEQFF

v_gene: TRBV7-2
j_gene: TRBJ2-7
CDR3aa: CASSIRAGGLYEQYF

v_gene: TRBV29-1
j_gene: TRBJ2-1
CDR3aa: CSGTGGHEQFF

v_gene: TRBV28
j_gene: TRBJ1-6
CDR3aa: CASRRPRGDNSPLHF

v_gene: TRBV11-1
j_gene: TRBJ2-7
CDR3aa: CASSLAPTGATYEQYF

v_gene: TRBV28
j_gene: TRBJ1-2
CDR3aa: CASRPAGTGAAAGGYTF

v_gene: TRBV29-1
j_gene: TRBJ1-2
CDR3aa: CSVRHRVGYGYTF

v_gene: TRBV5-4
j_gene: TRBJ2-1
CDR3aa: CASSLFGTRTLYNEQFF

v_gene: TRBV27
j_gene: TRBJ2-3
CDR3aa: CASLGGPDTQYF